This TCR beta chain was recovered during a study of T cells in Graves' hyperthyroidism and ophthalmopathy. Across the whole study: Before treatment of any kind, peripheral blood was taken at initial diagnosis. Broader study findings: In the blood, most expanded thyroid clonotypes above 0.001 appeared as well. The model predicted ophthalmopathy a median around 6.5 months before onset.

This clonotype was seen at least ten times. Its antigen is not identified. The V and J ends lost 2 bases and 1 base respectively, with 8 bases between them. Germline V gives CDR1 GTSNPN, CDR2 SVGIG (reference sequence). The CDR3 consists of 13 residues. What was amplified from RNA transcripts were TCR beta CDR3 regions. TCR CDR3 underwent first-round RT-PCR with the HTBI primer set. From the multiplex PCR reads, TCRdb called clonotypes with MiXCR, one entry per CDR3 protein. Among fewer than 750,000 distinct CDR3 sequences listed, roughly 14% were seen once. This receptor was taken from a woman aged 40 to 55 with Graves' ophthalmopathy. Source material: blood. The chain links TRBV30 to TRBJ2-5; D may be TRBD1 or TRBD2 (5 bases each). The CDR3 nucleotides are TGTGCCTGGAGTCCGGGGCCCCAAGAGACCCAGTACTTC. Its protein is CAWSPGPQETQYF.